This T cell receptor (beta chain) emerged from a study of blood T cell repertoires in COVID-19. Overall study context: The United States, Italy and Spain were the sources of the acute and convalescent COVID-19 samples.

Produced via immunoSEQ multiplex PCR; TCRdb's table is partial and in-frame only. The table shows fewer than 250,000 clones, with more than 80% occurring only once. The CDR3 has 16 amino acids. Germline lookup yields CDR1 SGHDT and CDR2 YYEEEE. V shed 4 bases, J shed 4 bases, and the junction held 7 bases outside the gene matches. This sequence was found in a woman under 30 who had recovered from COVID-19. V is TRBV5-6 and J is TRBJ2-6; 8 bases fit TRBD1. Sequencing was done on a sample of PBMCs or T cells enriched from blood (not recorded which). The CDR3 here is CASSPGQGLGANVLTF. CDR3 nucleotide sequence: TGTGCCAGCAGCCCAGGACAGGGTCTGGGGGCCAACGTCCTGACTTTC. Looking up the rest from reference TRBV5-6 and TRBJ2-6 gives the full variable domain: DAGVTQSPTHLIKTRGQQVTLRCSPKSGHDTVSWYQQALGQGPQFIFQYYEEEERQRGNFPDRFSGHQFPNYSSELNVNALLLGDSALYLCASSPGQGLGANVLTFGAGSRLTVL.